This TCR beta chain stems from a study of shared T cell receptors in the human thymus. CDR1 and CDR2 (germline): SEHNR, FQNEAQ (reference sequence). With 5 bases clipped from V and 5 bases from J, the junction kept 11 bases outside the gene matches. CDR3 length: 16 amino acids. Clones were read by immunoSEQ multiplex PCR, and TCRdb kept only the in-frame ones, dropping some. The data hold 700,000 to 750,000 clones, with around 85% observed a single time. These data were also reused for a study on human thymus T cells. That source reports: V and J genes seemed to be used with bias in thymic and blood repertoires. The related literature has documented a marked overlap of thymic repertoires among unrelated individuals.

This clonotype was sampled from a girl under three years old with a congenital heart defect. The J gene is TRBJ2-1, the V gene TRBV7-9; 8 bases are shared with TRBD2. The sequencing input was thymocytes. As DNA, the CDR3 is TGTGCCAGCAGCAATCCGGGAGGGGGATCTGACAATGAGCAGTTCTTC. Residues: CASSNPGGGSDNEQFF. Full variable domain (rest looked up from reference TRBV7-9 and TRBJ2-1): DTGVSQNPRHKITKRGQNVTFRCDPISEHNRLYWYRQTLGQGPEFLTYFQNEAQLEKSRLLSDRFSAERPKGSFSTLEIQRTEQGDSAMYLCASSNPGGGSDNEQFFGPGTRLTVL.